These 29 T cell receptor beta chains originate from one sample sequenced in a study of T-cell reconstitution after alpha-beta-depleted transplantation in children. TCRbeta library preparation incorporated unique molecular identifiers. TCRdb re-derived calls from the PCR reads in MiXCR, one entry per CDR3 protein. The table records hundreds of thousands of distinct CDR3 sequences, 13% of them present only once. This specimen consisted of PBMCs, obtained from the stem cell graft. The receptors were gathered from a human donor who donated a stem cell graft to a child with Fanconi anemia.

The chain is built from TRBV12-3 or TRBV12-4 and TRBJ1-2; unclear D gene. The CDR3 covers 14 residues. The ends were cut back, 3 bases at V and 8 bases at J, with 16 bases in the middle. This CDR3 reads CASSLEGPSGGYTF. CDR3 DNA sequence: TGTGCCAGCAGTTTGGAAGGGCCAAGCGGCGGCTACACCTTC.

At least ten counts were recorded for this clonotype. The CDR3 reads CASSLTKNIQYF. For the CDR3, the DNA is TGTGCCAGCAGCTTGACCAAAAACATTCAGTACTTC. The rearrangement links TRBV5-5 to TRBJ2-4; D remains unclear. The germline V and J ends were trimmed by 1 base and 2 bases, with 1 base remaining between them. Germline assignment: CDR1 SGHKS and CDR2 YYEKEE (reference sequence). CDR3 size: 12 residues. The complete variable domain, with remaining parts taken from reference TRBV5-5 and TRBJ2-4, reads DAGVTQSPTHLIKTRGQQVTLRCSPISGHKSVSWYQQVLGQGPQFIFQYYEKEERGRGNFPDRFSARQFPNYSSELNVNALLLGDSALYLCASSLTKNIQYFGAGTRLSVL.

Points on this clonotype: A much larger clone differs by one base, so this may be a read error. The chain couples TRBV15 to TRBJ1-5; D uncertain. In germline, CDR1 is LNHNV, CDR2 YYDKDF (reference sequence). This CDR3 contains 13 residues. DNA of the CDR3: TGTGCCACCAGCAGAGGTAGGAATCAGCTCCAGCATTTT. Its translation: CATSRGRNQLQHF.

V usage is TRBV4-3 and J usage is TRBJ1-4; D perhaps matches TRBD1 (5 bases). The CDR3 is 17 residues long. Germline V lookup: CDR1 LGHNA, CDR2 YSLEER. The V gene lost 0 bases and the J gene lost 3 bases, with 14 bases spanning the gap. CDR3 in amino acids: CASSQEAKGAANEKLFF. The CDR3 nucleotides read TGCGCCAGCAGCCAAGAGGCAAAAGGGGCGGCTAATGAAAAACTGTTTTTT.

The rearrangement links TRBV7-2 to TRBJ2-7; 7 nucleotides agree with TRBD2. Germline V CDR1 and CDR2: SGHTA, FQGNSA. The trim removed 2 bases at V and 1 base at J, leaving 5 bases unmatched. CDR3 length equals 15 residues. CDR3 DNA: TGTGCCAGCAGCTTATGGGGGGGTACTTCCTACGAGCAGTACTTC. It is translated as CASSLWGGTSYEQYF.

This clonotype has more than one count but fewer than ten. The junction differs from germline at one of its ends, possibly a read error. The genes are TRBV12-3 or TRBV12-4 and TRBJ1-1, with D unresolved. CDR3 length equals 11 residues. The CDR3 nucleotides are TGTGCCAGCAGTTTAGGCAGCTTCAAGGTCTTT. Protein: CASSLGSFKVF.

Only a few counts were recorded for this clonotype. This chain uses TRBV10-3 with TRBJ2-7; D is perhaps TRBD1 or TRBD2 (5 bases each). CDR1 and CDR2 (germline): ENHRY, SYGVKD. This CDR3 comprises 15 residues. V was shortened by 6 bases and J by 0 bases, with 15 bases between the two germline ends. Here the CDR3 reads CAISAGTASSYEQYV. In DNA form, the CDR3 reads TGTGCCATCAGCGCCGGGACGGCGAGCTCCTACGAGCAGTACGTC.

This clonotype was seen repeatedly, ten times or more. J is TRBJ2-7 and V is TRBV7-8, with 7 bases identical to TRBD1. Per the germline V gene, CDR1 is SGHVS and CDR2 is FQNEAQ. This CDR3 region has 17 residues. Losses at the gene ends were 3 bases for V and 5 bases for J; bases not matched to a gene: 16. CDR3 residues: CASSLNPPGTVRDEQYF. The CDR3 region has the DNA TGTGCCAGCAGCTTGAACCCTCCCGGGACAGTTCGCGACGAGCAGTACTTC.

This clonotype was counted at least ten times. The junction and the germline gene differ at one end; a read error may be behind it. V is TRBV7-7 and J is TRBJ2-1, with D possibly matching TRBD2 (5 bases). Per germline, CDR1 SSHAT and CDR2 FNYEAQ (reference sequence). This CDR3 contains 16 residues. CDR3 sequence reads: CASSRNSEGSYNEQFF. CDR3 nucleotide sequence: TGTGCTAGCAGCCGTAATAGCGAGGGCTCCTACAATGAGCAGTTCTTC.

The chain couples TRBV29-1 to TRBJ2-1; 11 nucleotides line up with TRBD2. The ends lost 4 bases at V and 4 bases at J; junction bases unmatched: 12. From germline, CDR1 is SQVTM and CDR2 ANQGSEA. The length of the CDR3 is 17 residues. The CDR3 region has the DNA TGCAGCGTTGCGGGGTACTTAGCGGGGGGGGGGTACAATGAGCAGTTCTTC. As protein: CSVAGYLAGGGYNEQFF.

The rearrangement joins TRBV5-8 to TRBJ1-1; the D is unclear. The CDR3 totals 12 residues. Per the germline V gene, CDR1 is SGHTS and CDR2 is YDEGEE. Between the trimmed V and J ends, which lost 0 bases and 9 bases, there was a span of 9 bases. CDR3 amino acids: CASSLGVDKAFF. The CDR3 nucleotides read TGTGCCAGCAGCTTGGGCGTGGATAAAGCTTTCTTT.

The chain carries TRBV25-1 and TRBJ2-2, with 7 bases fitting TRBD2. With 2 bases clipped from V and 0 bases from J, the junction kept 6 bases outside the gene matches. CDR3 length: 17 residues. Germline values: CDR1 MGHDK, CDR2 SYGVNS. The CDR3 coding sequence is TGTGCCAGCAGTGAACTCAGGCGGGGGACGAACACCGGGGAGCTGTTTTTT. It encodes CASSELRRGTNTGELFF.

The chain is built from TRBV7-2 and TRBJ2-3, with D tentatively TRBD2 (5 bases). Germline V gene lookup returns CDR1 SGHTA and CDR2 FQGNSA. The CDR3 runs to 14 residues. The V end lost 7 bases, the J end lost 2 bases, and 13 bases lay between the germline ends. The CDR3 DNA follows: TGTGCCAGCACCCCGGGAACCAACACAGATACGCAGTATTTT. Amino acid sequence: CASTPGTNTDTQYF.

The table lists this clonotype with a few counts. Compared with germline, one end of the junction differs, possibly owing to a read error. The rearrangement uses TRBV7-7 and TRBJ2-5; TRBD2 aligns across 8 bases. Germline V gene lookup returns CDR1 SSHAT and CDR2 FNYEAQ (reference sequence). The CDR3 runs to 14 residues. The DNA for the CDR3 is TGTGCTAGCAGCGCCGATCCGGGGGGGGAGACCCAGTACTTC. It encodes CASSADPGGETQYF.

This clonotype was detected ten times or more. As DNA, the CDR3 is TGTGCCAGCAGCTCCAGCGGTAGGCAAGAGACCCAGTACTTC. Residues: CASSSSGRQETQYF. The chain couples TRBV7-2 to TRBJ2-5, with D perhaps matching TRBD2 (5 bases). In germline, CDR1 is SGHTA, CDR2 FQGNSA. The germline V and J ends were trimmed by 4 bases and 2 bases, with 11 bases remaining between them. The CDR3 has 14 residues.

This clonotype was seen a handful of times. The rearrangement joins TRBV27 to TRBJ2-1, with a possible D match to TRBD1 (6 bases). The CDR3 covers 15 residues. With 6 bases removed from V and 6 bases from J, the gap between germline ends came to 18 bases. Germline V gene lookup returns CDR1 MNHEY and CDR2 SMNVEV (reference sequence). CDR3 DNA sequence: TGTGCCAGCAGCCGACAGGATCCCCATATCAATGAGCAGTTCTTC. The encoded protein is CASSRQDPHINEQFF.

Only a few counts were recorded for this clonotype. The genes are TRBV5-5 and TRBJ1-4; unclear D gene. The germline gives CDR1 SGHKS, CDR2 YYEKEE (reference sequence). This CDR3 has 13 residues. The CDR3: CASTTDANEKLFF. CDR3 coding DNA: TGTGCTTCTACCACGGACGCTAATGAAAAACTGTTTTTT.

The CDR3 nucleotides read TGCGCCAGCAGCTTGGCCGGCGAAGCTAACTATGGCTACACCTTC. This gives the protein CASSLAGEANYGYTF. V gene TRBV5-1 combines with J gene TRBJ1-2; no clear D gene. The CDR3 contains 15 residues. V was trimmed by 0 bases and J by 0 bases, leaving 9 bases between them. Germline V gene lookup returns CDR1 SGHRS and CDR2 YFSETQ.

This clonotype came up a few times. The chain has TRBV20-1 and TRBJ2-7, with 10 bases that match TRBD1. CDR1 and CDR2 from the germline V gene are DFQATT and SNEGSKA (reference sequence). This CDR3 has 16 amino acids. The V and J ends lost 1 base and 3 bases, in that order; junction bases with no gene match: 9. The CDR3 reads CSARAPPGQGIYEQYF. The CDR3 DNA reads TGCAGTGCTAGAGCTCCCCCGGGACAGGGGATCTACGAGCAGTACTTC.

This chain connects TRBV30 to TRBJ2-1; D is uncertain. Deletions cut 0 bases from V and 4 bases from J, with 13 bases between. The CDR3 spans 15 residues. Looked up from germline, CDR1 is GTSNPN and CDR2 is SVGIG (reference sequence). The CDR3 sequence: CAWSVPGRQYNEQFF. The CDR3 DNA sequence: TGTGCCTGGAGTGTACCCGGGCGACAATACAATGAGCAGTTCTTC.

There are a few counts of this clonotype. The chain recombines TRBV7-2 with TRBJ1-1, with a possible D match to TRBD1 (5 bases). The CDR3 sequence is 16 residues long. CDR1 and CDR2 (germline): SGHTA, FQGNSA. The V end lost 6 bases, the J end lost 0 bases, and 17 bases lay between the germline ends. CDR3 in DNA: TGTGCCAGCAGACCCCAAAGCGGGGGAATGAACACTGAAGCTTTCTTT. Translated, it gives CASRPQSGGMNTEAFF.

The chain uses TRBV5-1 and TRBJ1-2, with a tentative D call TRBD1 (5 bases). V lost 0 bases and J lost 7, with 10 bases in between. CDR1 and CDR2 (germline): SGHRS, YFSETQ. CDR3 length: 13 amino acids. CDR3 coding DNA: TGCGCCAGCAGCTTGGATCAGGGCGGTGGCTACACCTTC. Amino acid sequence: CASSLDQGGGYTF.

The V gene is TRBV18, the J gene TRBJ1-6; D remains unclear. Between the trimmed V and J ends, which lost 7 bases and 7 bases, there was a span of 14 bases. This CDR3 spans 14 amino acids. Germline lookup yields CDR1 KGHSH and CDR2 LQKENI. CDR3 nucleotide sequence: TGTGCCAGCTTCGGAGGGAAACTGAATTCACCCCTCCACTTT. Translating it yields CASFGGKLNSPLHF.

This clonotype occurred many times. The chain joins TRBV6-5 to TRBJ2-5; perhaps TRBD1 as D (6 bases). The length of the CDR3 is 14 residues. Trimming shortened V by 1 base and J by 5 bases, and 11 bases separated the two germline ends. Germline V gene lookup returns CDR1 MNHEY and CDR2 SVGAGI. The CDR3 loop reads CASSYFQGSETQYF. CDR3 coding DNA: TGTGCCAGCAGTTACTTTCAGGGGAGCGAGACCCAGTACTTC.

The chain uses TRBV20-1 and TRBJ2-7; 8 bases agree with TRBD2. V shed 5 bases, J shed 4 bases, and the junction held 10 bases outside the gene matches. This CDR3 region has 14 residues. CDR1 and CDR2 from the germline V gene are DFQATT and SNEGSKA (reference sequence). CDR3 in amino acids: CSAPPKAGVYEQYF. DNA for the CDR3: TGCAGTGCTCCCCCGAAAGCGGGAGTTTACGAGCAGTACTTC.

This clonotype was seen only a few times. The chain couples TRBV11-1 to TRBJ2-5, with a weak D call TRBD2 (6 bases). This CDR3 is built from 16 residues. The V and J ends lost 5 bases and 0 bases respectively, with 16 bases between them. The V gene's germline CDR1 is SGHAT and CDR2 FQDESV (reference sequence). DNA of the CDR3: TGTGCCAGCAGCCCTCGGGACTGGGAGTACCAAGAGACCCAGTACTTC. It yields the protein CASSPRDWEYQETQYF.

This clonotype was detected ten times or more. CDR3 protein: CASSTQGQHRDEQYF. CDR3 coding DNA: TGTGCCAGCAGCACTCAAGGTCAACATAGGGACGAGCAGTACTTC. The J gene is TRBJ2-7, the V gene TRBV7-2; D gene ambiguous. The CDR3 is made up of 15 amino acids. V was cut by 5 bases and J by 5 bases, with 19 bases left in between. Per germline, CDR1 SGHTA and CDR2 FQGNSA.

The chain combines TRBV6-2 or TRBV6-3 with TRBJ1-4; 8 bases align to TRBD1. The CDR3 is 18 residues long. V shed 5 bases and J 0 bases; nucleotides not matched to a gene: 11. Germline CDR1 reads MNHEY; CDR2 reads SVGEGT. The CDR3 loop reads CASSPTGTGVATNEKLFF. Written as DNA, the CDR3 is TGTGCCAGCAGTCCCACCGGGACAGGAGTTGCAACTAATGAAAAACTGTTTTTT.

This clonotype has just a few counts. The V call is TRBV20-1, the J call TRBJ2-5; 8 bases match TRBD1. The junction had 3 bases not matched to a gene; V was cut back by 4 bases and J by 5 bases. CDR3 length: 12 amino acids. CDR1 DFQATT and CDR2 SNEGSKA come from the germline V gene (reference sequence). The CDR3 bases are TGCAGTGCTACGACAGGGGTTGAGACCCAGTACTTC. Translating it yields CSATTGVETQYF.